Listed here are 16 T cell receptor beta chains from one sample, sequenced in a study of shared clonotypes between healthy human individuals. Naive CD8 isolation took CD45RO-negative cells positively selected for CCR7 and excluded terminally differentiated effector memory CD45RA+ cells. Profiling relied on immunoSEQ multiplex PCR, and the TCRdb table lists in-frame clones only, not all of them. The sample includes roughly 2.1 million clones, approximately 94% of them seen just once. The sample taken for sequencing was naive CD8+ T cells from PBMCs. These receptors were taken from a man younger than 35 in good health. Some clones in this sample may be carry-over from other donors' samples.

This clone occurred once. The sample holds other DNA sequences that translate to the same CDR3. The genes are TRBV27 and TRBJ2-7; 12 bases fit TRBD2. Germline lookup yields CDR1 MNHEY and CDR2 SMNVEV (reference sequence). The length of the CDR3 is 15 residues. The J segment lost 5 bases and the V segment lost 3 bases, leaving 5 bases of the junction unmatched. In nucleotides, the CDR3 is TGTGCCAGCAGTTTGCTAGCGGGAGGGCCCCACGAGCAGTACTTC. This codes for CASSLLAGGPHEQYF.

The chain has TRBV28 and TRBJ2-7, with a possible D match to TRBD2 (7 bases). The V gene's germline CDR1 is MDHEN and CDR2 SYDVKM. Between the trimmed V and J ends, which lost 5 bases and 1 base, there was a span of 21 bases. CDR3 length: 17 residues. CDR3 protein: CASSPRGGGLVSYEQYF. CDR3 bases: TGTGCCAGCAGTCCCAGAGGGGGGGGCCTGGTTTCCTACGAGCAGTACTTC.

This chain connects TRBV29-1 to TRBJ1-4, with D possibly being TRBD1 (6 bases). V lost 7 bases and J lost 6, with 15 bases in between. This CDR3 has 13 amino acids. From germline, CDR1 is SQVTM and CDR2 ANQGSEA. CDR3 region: CSASQGSDEKLFF. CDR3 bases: TGCAGCGCATCACAGGGATCAGATGAAAAACTGTTTTTT.

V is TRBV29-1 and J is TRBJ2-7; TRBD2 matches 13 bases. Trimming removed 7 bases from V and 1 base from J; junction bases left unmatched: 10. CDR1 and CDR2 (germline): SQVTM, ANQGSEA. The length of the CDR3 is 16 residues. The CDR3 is CSASGLAGERSYEQYF. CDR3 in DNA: TGCAGCGCCAGCGGACTAGCGGGAGAGCGGTCCTACGAGCAGTACTTC.

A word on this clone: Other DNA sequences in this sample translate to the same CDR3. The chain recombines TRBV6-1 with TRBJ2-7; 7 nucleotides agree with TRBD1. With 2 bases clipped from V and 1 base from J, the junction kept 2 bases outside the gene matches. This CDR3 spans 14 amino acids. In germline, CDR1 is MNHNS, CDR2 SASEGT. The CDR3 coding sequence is TGTGCCAGCAGTGAATTGGGACAGTCCTACGAGCAGTACTTC. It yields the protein CASSELGQSYEQYF.

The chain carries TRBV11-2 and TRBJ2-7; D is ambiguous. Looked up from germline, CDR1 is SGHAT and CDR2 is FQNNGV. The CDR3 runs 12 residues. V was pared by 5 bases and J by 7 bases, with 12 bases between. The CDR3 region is CASSLLAPEQYF. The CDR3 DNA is TGTGCCAGCAGCCTCCTGGCCCCAGAGCAGTACTTC.

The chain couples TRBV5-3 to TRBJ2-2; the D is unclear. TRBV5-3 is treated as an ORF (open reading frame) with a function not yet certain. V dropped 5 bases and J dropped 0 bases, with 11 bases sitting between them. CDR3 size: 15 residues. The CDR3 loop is CARSSNSTNTGELFF. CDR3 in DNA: TGTGCCAGAAGTAGTAATAGCACGAACACCGGGGAGCTGTTTTTT.

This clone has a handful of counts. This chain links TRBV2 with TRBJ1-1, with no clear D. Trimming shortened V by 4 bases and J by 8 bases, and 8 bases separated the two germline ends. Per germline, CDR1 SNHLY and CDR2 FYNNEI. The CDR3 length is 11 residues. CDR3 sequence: CASSGTAEAFF. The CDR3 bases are TGTGCCAGCAGTGGGACGGCAGAAGCTTTCTTT.

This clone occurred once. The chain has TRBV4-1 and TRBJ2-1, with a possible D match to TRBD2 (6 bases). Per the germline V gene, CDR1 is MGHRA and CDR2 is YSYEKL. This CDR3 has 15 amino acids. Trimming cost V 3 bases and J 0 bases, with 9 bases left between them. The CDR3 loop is CASSQVADSYNEQFF. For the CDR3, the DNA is TGCGCCAGCAGCCAGGTAGCGGACTCCTACAATGAGCAGTTCTTC.

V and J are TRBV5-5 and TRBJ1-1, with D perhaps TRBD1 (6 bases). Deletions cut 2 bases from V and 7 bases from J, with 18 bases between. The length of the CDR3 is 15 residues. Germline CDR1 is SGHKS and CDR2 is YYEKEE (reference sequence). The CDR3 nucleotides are TGTGCCAGCAGCTTCGGGCCCCGGAAAGGGGGTGAAGCTTTCTTT. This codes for CASSFGPRKGGEAFF. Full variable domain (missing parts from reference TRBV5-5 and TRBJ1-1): DAGVTQSPTHLIKTRGQQVTLRCSPISGHKSVSWYQQVLGQGPQFIFQYYEKEERGRGNFPDRFSARQFPNYSSELNVNALLLGDSALYLCASSFGPRKGGEAFFGQGTRLTVV.

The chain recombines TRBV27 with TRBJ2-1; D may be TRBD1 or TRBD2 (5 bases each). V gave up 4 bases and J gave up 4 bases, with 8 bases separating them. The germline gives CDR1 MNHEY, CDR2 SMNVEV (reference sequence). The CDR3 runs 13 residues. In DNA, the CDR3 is TGTGCCAGCAGTTGGGACGAATACAATGAGCAGTTCTTC. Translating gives CASSWDEYNEQFF.

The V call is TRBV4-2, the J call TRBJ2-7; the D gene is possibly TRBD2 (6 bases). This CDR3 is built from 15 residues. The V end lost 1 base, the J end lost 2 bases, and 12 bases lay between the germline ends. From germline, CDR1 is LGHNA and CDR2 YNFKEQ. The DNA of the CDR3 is TGTGCCAGCAGCCAAGCCCCCGGGACTGCCTACGAGCAGTACTTC. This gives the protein CASSQAPGTAYEQYF.

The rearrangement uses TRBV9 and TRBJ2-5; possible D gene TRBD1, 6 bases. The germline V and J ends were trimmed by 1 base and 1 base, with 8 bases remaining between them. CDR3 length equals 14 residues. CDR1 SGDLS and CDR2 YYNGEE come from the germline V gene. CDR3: CASSVLGGQETQYF. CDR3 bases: TGTGCCAGCAGCGTACTAGGGGGCCAAGAGACCCAGTACTTC.

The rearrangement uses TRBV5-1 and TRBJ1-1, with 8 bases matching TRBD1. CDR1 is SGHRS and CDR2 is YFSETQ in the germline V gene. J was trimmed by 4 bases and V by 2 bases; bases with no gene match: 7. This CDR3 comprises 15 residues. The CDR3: CASSFGQGISTEAFF. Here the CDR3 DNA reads TGCGCCAGCAGCTTTGGACAGGGTATATCCACTGAAGCTTTCTTT. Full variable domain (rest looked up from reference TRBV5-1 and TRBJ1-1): KAGVTQTPRYLIKTRGQQVTLSCSPISGHRSVSWYQQTPGQGLQFLFEYFSETQRNKGNFPGRFSGRQFSNSRSEMNVSTLELGDSALYLCASSFGQGISTEAFFGQGTRLTVV.

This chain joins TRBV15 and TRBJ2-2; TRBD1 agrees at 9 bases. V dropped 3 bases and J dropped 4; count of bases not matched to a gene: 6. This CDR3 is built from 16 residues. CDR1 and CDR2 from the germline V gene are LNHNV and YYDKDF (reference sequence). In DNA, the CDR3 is TGTGCCACCAGCAGTGGACAGGGGTTTTCCACCGGGGAGCTGTTTTTT. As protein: CATSSGQGFSTGELFF. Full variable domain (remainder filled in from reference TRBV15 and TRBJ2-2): DAMVIQNPRYQVTQFGKPVTLSCSQTLNHNVMYWYQQKSSQAPKLLFHYYDKDFNNEADTPDNFQSRRPNTSFCFLDIRSPGLGDTAMYLCATSSGQGFSTGELFFGEGSRLTVL.

The CDR3 region has the DNA TGTGCCAGCAGCCGTGCTAGCGGGCTAGCCAAAAACATTCAGTACTTC. Protein product: CASSRASGLAKNIQYF. The genes are TRBV7-9 and TRBJ2-4; 8 positions agree with TRBD2. Germline V gives CDR1 SEHNR, CDR2 FQNEAQ (reference sequence). CDR3 length: 16 residues. V trimming: 5 bases; J trimming: 0 bases; junction bases outside the gene matches: 6. Full variable domain (remainder filled in from reference TRBV7-9 and TRBJ2-4): DTGVSQNPRHKITKRGQNVTFRCDPISEHNRLYWYRQTLGQGPEFLTYFQNEAQLEKSRLLSDRFSAERPKGSFSTLEIQRTEQGDSAMYLCASSRASGLAKNIQYFGAGTRLSVL.